This T cell receptor (beta chain) came from a study of T cells in Graves' hyperthyroidism and ophthalmopathy. Study-level points and caveats: Most thyroid clonotypes with frequency above 0.001 were detected in blood. Model predictions of ophthalmopathy came a median around 7.1 months before onset.

For this clonotype: Its antigen is as yet unknown.

Exclusion of patients followed from uncontrolled infection, other autoimmune disease, pregnancy or lactation. J lost 0 bases, V lost 0 bases, and 6 bases had no gene match. Germline CDR1 reads SGHTA; CDR2 reads FQGNSA. The CDR3 loop spans 17 amino acids. It was RNA transcripts that yielded the amplified TCR beta CDR3 regions. Researchers ran a first-round RT-PCR on the TCR CDR3 using the HTBI primer set. TCRdb ran MiXCR on the multiplex PCR reads and lists one entry per CDR3 protein. The table includes about 580,000 distinct CDR3 sequences, 11% to 15% detected once. This clonotype was obtained from a woman in her twenties or thirties with Graves' hyperthyroidism that later progressed to Graves' ophthalmopathy. The material sequenced was blood. V usage is TRBV7-2 and J usage is TRBJ2-7; 9 nucleotides match TRBD2. Written as DNA, the CDR3 is TGTGCCAGCAGCTTAGCGGGGGCGGGAGGGAGCTCCTACGAGCAGTACTTC. Protein sequence: CASSLAGAGGSSYEQYF.